Listed below are T cell receptor beta chains from one sample, sequenced in a study of CD8 T cells in Susac syndrome. TCRdb reprocessed the immunoSEQ multiplex PCR reads via MiXCR and lists one record per CDR3 protein. The sample holds 100,000 to 150,000 distinct CDR3 sequences; roughly 96% are singletons and the top ten take more than 0.09%. The sequenced material came from CD4+ T cells from PBMCs. Receptors were obtained from a human donor in good health. CDR3s include the opening cysteine and the closing phenylalanine or tryptophan. The order of the fields is clone size, J gene, V gene, D gene, CDR3 DNA, CDR3 protein. A D gene is named only where the DNA matches it firmly. Clone size is not always given. Where it is, it says once, few, many or a class for expanded clones.

NA | TRBJ2-5 | TRBV5-1 | TRBD1 | TGCGCCAGCAGCTTGCAGGGGGAGAGGAAGACCCAGTACTTC | CASSLQGERKTQYF
NA | TRBJ1-1 | TRBV5-6 | NA | TGTGCCAGCAGCTCCCCGGGGGCGGAACCTGAAGCTTTCTTT | CASSSPGAEPEAFF
once | TRBJ1-4 | TRBV4-2 | NA | TGTGCCAGCAGCCAAGATTTTGAAAAACTGTTTTTT | CASSQDFEKLFF
NA | TRBJ2-5 | TRBV19 | NA | TGTGCCAGTAGTGCCCACGAGCCCGGACGATGGGAGACCCAGTACTTC | CASSAHEPGRWETQYF
NA | TRBJ2-1 | TRBV29-1 | NA | TGCAGCGCCGGGACAACTGGACGGTTCTTC | CSAGTTGRFF
NA | TRBJ2-2 | TRBV15 | NA | TGTGCCACCAGCAGAGCACAGGAGAACACCGGGGAGCTGTTTTTT | CATSRAQENTGELFF
NA | TRBJ2-3 | TRBV7-2 | NA | TGTGCCAGCAGTCCCGCGGGACGGGAAGGACATACGCAGTATTTT | CASSPAGREGHTQYF
NA | TRBJ2-2 | TRBV5-1 | NA | TGCGCCAGCAGCCGAGGGACGGTGGCGAACACCGGGGAGCTGTTTTTT | CASSRGTVANTGELFF
NA | TRBJ2-1 | TRBV5-4 | NA | TGTGCCAGCAGCTTGGGCGCCGTAAGCTCCTACAATGAGCAGTTCTTC | CASSLGAVSSYNEQFF
few | TRBJ2-7 | TRBV30 | NA | TGTGCTTCAAAGCAGGGTCTTGGACACGAGCAGTACTTC | CASKQGLGHEQYF
NA | TRBJ2-3 | TRBV18 | NA | TGTGCCAGCTCACCACCCTCAGAGGATACGCAGTATTTT | CASSPPSEDTQYF
NA | TRBJ2-7 | TRBV20-1 | TRBD2 | TGCAGTGCTAGCCCAGGTGGCGGGAGGACAAAATACGAGCAGTACTTC | CSASPGGGRTKYEQYF
NA | TRBJ1-2 | TRBV29-1 | NA | TGCAGCGTTGAACCGAGGGATAACTATGGCTACACCTTC | CSVEPRDNYGYTF
NA | TRBJ2-3 | TRBV29-1 | NA | TGCAGCGTCTTAACAGCGACGCAGTATTTT | CSVLTATQYF
once | TRBJ2-4 | TRBV18 | NA | TGTGCCAGCTCACCACCGGGCGAGAGAAACATTCAGTACTTC | CASSPPGERNIQYF
NA | TRBJ1-2 | TRBV27 | NA | TGTGCCAGCAGCCCCCGGGGGGGAAGCTCTGGCTACACCTTC | CASSPRGGSSGYTF
NA | TRBJ1-5 | TRBV27 | NA | TGTGCCAGCAGTTTTGGGCCCAGTCAGCAGCCCCAGCATTTT | CASSFGPSQQPQHF
NA | TRBJ1-3 | TRBV5-1 | NA | TGCGCCAGCAGCTTAGGAGGACAGTTCTCTGGAAACACCATATATTTT | CASSLGGQFSGNTIYF
once | TRBJ1-5 | TRBV6-2/TRBV6-3 | NA | TGTGCCAGCAGTTTTTTGCCGGGCAATCAGCCCCAGCATTTT | CASSFLPGNQPQHF
NA | TRBJ2-2 | TRBV25-1 | NA | TGTGCCAGCAGTGAAGTACGCCAGTCGAACACCGGGGAGCTGTTTTTT | CASSEVRQSNTGELFF
NA | TRBJ2-3 | TRBV12-3/TRBV12-4 | NA | TGTGCCAGCAATATTAGGGGGGGTCAAGGGGATACGCAGTATTTT | CASNIRGGQGDTQYF
NA | TRBJ2-3 | TRBV28 | NA | TGTGCCAGCTGGAACAGGGCGTACACAGATACGCAGTATTTT | CASWNRAYTDTQYF
NA | TRBJ2-6 | TRBV2 | NA | TGTGCCAGCATTGGTACAGGGGCCAACGTCCTGACTTTC | CASIGTGANVLTF
NA | TRBJ2-1 | TRBV29-1 | TRBD1 | TGCAGCGTTGGGGGACAACCGGGACAGGCTTACAATGAGCAGTTCTTC | CSVGGQPGQAYNEQFF
NA | TRBJ2-7 | TRBV12-3/TRBV12-4 | TRBD2 | TGTGCCAGCAGCCCTATCCTAGCGGGAGGGAAGGGCGAGCAGTACTTC | CASSPILAGGKGEQYF
once | TRBJ2-7 | TRBV27 | NA | TGTGCCAGCAGTTTATTTCGCCAGAGCTACGAGCAGTACTTC | CASSLFRQSYEQYF
NA | TRBJ2-2 | TRBV2 | NA | TGTGCCAGCAGTGAAGCCGGGACCGGGGAGCTGTTTTTT | CASSEAGTGELFF
NA | TRBJ2-1 | TRBV15 | TRBD2 | TGTGCCACCAGCAGAACGGGACTAGCGCCGAACAATGAGCAGTTCTTC | CATSRTGLAPNNEQFF
NA | TRBJ1-1 | TRBV27 | NA | TGTGCCAGCAGCCACCCGGGGGGGGGCACTGAAGCTTTCTTT | CASSHPGGGTEAFF
NA | TRBJ1-1 | TRBV29-1 | NA | TGCAGCGCGTACGACAGCTTGAACACTGAAGCTTTCTTT | CSAYDSLNTEAFF
NA | TRBJ2-2 | TRBV12-3/TRBV12-4 | NA | TGTGCCAGCACCCTAATTTTAACCGGGGAGCTGTTTTTT | CASTLILTGELFF
NA | TRBJ2-7 | TRBV5-1 | NA | TGCGCCAGCAGCTACTCTGACGTTACCTACGAGCAGTACTTC | CASSYSDVTYEQYF
NA | TRBJ2-1 | TRBV5-6 | TRBD2 | TGTGCCAGCAGCTTCGGACTAGCGGGAGTGAGGCGGTACAATGAGCAGTTCTTC | CASSFGLAGVRRYNEQFF
NA | TRBJ2-5 | TRBV5-6 | NA | TGTGCCAGCAGCTGGGACATCGGAGAGACCCAGTACTTC | CASSWDIGETQYF
NA | TRBJ2-7 | TRBV2 | TRBD2 | TGTGCCAGCACTAAAGGACTAGCGGGAGTTGTCGAGCAGTACTTC | CASTKGLAGVVEQYF
once | TRBJ2-1 | TRBV19 | TRBD2 | TGTGCCAGTAACCCACTAGCGGGAGGGTTGGATGAGCAGTTCTTC | CASNPLAGGLDEQFF
NA | TRBJ1-1 | TRBV4-1 | NA | TGCGCCAGCAGCCAAGGTCTCCGGAACACTGAAGCTTTCTTT | CASSQGLRNTEAFF
NA | TRBJ2-7 | TRBV15 | NA | TGTGCCACCAGCAGAGATCAGGGGGGGTCCTGGGAGCAGTACTTC | CATSRDQGGSWEQYF
NA | TRBJ2-5 | TRBV3-1 | NA | TGTGCCAGCAGCCCCAAGGACAAATTCCCAGAGACCCAGTACTTC | CASSPKDKFPETQYF
NA | TRBJ1-5 | TRBV2 | TRBD1 | TGTGCCAGCAGTAATCACAGACAGGGGGCGCCCCAGCCCCAGCATTTT | CASSNHRQGAPQPQHF
NA | TRBJ2-3 | TRBV6-5 | TRBD2 | TGTGCCGGCAAACTAGCGGGGACGCAGTATTTT | CAGKLAGTQYF
NA | TRBJ2-7 | TRBV23-1 | NA | TGCGCCAGGGACAGTATAACCTACGAGCAGTACTTC | CARDSITYEQYF
NA | TRBJ1-4 | TRBV19 | NA | TGTGCCAGTAGTATCAGGCCGCGAGCAACTAATGAAAAACTGTTTTTT | CASSIRPRATNEKLFF
NA | TRBJ2-2 | TRBV18 | TRBD1 | TGTGCCAGCTCATCTTTCGCCGGGACAGGGAGACGCCTAGCGATCGGGGAGCTGTTTTTT | CASSSFAGTGRRLAIGELFF
NA | TRBJ2-7 | TRBV7-9 | NA | TGTGCCAGCAGCCCCCAGGTTCCCTACGAGCAGTACTTC | CASSPQVPYEQYF
NA | TRBJ2-7 | TRBV29-1 | TRBD1 | TGCAGCGCCCAGGGGGTACCCTTTGGCGAGCAGTACTTC | CSAQGVPFGEQYF
NA | TRBJ2-2 | TRBV3-1 | TRBD1 | TGTGCCAGCAGCCAAGATCCGCAGGGGGTAAACACCGGGGAGCTGTTTTTT | CASSQDPQGVNTGELFF
NA | TRBJ2-1 | TRBV24-1 | NA | TGTGCCACCAGTGCCTCCGGTTACTCCTACAATGAGCAGTTCTTC | CATSASGYSYNEQFF
NA | TRBJ1-1 | TRBV19 | NA | TGTGCCAGTAGTATTACCGGGGTCGCTGAAGCTTTCTTT | CASSITGVAEAFF
NA | TRBJ2-3 | TRBV25-1 | TRBD1 | TGTGCCAGCAGTGAATTGGGGTCGTGGGGACAGGGCTCAGATACGCAGTATTTT | CASSELGSWGQGSDTQYF
NA | TRBJ2-5 | TRBV3-1 | NA | TGTGCCAGCAGCCAAGGGTCGCCAACAGCGCTACAAGAGACCCAGTACTTC | CASSQGSPTALQETQYF
NA | TRBJ2-7 | TRBV7-2 | NA | TGTGCCAGCAGCTGGGACTACGAGCAGTACTTC | CASSWDYEQYF
NA | TRBJ2-2 | TRBV30 | NA | TGTGCCTGGGCTGTCTCGGACACCGGGGAGCTGTTTTTT | CAWAVSDTGELFF
NA | TRBJ1-5 | TRBV19 | NA | TGTGCCAGTAGATTTAGCAATCAGCCCCAGCATTTT | CASRFSNQPQHF
NA | TRBJ1-1 | TRBV5-1 | NA | TGCGCCAGCAGGTCCTACATGAACACTGAAGCTTTCTTT | CASRSYMNTEAFF
NA | TRBJ1-5 | TRBV12-3/TRBV12-4 | NA | TGTGCCAGCAGTTTAGGCGGGAGTAGCAATCAGCCCCAGCATTTT | CASSLGGSSNQPQHF
NA | TRBJ2-1 | TRBV4-1 | TRBD2 | TGCGCCAGCAGCCAAGAAGTGAGCGGGAGGTCCTACAATGAGCAGTTCTTC | CASSQEVSGRSYNEQFF
NA | TRBJ2-1 | TRBV28 | TRBD1 | TGTGCCAGCAGTTTAGCCGGGACAGGGGACAATGAGCAGTTCTTC | CASSLAGTGDNEQFF
NA | TRBJ1-5 | TRBV25-1 | NA | TGTGCCAGCAGTGAAGGGTGGCAGCCCCAGCATTTT | CASSEGWQPQHF
NA | TRBJ2-6 | TRBV2 | NA | TGTGCCAGCAGTCAAGGCTCTGGGGCCAACGTCCTGACTTTC | CASSQGSGANVLTF